What follows describes a single T cell receptor (beta chain). The antigen is unknown. Genomic DNA was the PCR template. A primer set of 30 forward and 13 reverse primers amplified the CDR3. MiXCR, applied by TCRdb to the multiplex PCR reads, yields one record per CDR3 protein. The sample includes 250,000 or so distinct CDR3 sequences, roughly 48% of them seen just once. No donor had another autoimmune disease or recent infection within four weeks. The J segment lost 5 bases and the V segment lost 3 bases, leaving 5 bases of the junction unmatched. The germline V gene encodes CDR1 LNHNV and CDR2 YYDKDF (reference sequence). This CDR3 has 14 residues. The data derive from a study of type 1 and type 2 diabetes patients. At the level of the study: Magnetic bead positive selection isolated CD4+ or CD8+ T cells from PBMCs. Notes on the study in general: Type 2 diabetes patients had few highly-expanded CD4+ clones, median one.

The sequencing sample was made of peripheral blood mononuclear cells (PBMCs). This clonotype was sampled from a man between 18 and 35 years old with type 2 diabetes. The J gene is TRBJ2-7, the V gene TRBV15; 9 nucleotides line up with TRBD1. The CDR3: CATSSHRGLDEQYF. In nucleotides, the CDR3 is TGTGCCACCAGCAGTCACAGGGGGCTCGACGAGCAGTACTTC.